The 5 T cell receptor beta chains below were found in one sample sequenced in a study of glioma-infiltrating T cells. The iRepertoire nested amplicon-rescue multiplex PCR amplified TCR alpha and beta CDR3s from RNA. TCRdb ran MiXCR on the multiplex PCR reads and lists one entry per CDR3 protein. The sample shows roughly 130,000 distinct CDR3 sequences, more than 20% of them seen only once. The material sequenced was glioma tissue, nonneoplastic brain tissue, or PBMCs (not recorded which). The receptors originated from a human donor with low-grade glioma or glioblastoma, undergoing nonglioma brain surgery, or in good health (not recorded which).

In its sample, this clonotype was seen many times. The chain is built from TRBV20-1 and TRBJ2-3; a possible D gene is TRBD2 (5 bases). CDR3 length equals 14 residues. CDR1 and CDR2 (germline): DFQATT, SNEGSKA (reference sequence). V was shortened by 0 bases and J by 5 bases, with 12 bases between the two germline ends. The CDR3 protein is CSARDGAVQDTQYF. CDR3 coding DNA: TGCAGTGCTAGAGATGGAGCGGTTCAAGATACGCAGTATTTT.

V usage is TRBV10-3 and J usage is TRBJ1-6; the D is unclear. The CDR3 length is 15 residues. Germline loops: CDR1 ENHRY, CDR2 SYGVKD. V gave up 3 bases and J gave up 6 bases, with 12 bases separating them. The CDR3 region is CAISDLDLGNSPLHF. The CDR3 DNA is TGTGCCATCAGTGATCTGGACCTTGGTAATTCACCCCTCCACTTT.

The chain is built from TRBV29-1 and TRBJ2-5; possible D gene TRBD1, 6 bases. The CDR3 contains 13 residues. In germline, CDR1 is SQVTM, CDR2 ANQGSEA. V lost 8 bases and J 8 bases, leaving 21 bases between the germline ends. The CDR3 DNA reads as TGCAGCTCCTTCAACAGGGCCGACCGAACCCAGTACTTC. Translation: CSSFNRADRTQYF. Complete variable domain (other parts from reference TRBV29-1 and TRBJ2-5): SAVISQKPSRDICQRGTSLTIQCQVDSQVTMMFWYRQQPGQSLTLIATANQGSEATYESGFVIDKFPISRPNLTFSTLTVSNMSPEDSSIYLCSSFNRADRTQYFGPGTRLLVL.

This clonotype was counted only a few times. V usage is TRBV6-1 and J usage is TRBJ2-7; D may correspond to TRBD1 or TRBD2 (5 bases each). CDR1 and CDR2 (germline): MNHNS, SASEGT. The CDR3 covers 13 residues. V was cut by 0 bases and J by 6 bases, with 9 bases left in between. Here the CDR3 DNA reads TGTGCCAGCAGTGAAGCCTCGGGGCTCGAGCAGTACGTC. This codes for CASSEASGLEQYV.

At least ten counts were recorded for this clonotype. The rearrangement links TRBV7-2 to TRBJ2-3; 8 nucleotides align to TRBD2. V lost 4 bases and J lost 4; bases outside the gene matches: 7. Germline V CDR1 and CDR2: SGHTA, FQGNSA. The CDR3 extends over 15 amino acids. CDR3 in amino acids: CASSSGTSWADTQYF. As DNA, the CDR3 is TGTGCCAGCAGCTCAGGGACTAGTTGGGCAGATACGCAGTATTTT.